The TCR beta chain described here comes from a study of sequential checkpoint blockade in melanoma. J gave up 4 bases and V 5 bases, and 4 bases lay outside the gene matches. The germline gives CDR1 GTSNPN, CDR2 SVGIG (reference sequence). The CDR3 runs to 12 residues. Clones were sequenced by immunoSEQ multiplex PCR, and TCRdb holds only the in-frame ones, with some missing. Here the sample spans roughly 12,000 clones, nearly 80% being singletons. Indicated treatment: randomized to nivolumab then ipilimumab (arm A) or the reverse (arm B). No patient had prior DNA-damaging chemotherapy. From thawed PBMCs, live CD3+CD8+ cells negative for CD19 and CD56 were sorted.

Specimen: CD8+ T cells sorted from blood (inferred from file names), collected from a patient given nivolumab and ipilimumab in sequence. The receptor's source is a human donor with melanoma. The rearrangement joins TRBV30 to TRBJ1-1; 7 nucleotides match TRBD1. The CDR3, as DNA: TGTGCCTGGGGCACAGGGGTCACTGAAGCTTTCTTT. Protein: CAWGTGVTEAFF.